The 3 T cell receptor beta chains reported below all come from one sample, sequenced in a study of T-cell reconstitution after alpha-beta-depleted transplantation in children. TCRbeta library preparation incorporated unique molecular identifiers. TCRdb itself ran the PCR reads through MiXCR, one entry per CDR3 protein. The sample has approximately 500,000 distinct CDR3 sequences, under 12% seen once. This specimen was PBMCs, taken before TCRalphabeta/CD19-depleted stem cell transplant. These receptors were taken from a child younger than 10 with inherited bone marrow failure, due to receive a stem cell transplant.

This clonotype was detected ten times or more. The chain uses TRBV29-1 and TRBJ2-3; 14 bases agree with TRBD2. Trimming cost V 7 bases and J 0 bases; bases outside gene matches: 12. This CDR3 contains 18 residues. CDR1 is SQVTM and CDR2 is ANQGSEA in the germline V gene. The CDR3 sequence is CSGAPGLAGAGSTDTQYF. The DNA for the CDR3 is TGCAGCGGTGCGCCGGGACTAGCGGGAGCTGGCAGCACAGATACGCAGTATTTT.

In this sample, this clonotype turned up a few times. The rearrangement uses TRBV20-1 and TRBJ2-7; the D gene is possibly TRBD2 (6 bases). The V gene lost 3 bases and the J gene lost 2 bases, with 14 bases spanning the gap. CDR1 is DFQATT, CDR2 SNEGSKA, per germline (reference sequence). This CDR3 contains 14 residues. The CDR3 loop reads CSASRDLNAYEQYF. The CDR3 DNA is TGCAGTGCTAGCCGGGACTTGAATGCCTACGAGCAGTACTTC.

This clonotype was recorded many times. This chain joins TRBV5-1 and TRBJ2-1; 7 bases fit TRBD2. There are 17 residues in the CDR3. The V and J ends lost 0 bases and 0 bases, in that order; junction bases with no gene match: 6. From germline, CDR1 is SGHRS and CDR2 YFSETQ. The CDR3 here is CASSLAQGRASYNEQFF. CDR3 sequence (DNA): TGCGCCAGCAGCTTGGCCCAAGGGAGGGCCTCCTACAATGAGCAGTTCTTC.